Shown below are 24 T cell receptor beta chains from a single sample sequenced in a study of human T cells and chemical hapten exposure. As to time point: pre-sensitization, week 0. Treatment of the sample: therapeutic diphenylcyclopropenone sensitization with weekly scalp DPC. One entry per CDR3 protein, called by TCRdb with MiXCR from the RACE reads. The sample consists of some 70,000 distinct CDR3 sequences, 11% of them appearing once. The sequenced sample was whole blood, obtained in connection with sensitization to the hapten diphenylcyclopropenone (DPC). Receptors were obtained from a woman in her 50s with alopecia areata. Some clones in this sample may be carry-over from other donors' samples.

The J gene is TRBJ2-3, the V gene TRBV4-3; D ambiguous. The CDR3 is 15 residues long. V shed 0 bases and J shed 3 bases, with 10 bases lying between them. CDR1 is LGHNA and CDR2 is YSLEER in the germline V gene. CDR3 nucleotides: TGCGCCAGCAGCCAAGACGCCCCTCGAACAGATACGCAGTATTTT. It yields the protein CASSQDAPRTDTQYF.

This clonotype was counted ten times or more. The chain recombines TRBV28 with TRBJ2-7; 9 bases are a match to TRBD1. V lost 5 bases, J lost 6 bases, and 11 bases stayed unmatched. The germline CDR1 and CDR2 sequences are MDHEN and SYDVKM. CDR3 size: 15 residues. The CDR3 nucleotides are TGTGCCAGCAGTCTGCGGGGGACAGGGCTTCCCGAGCAGTACTTC. Translation gives CASSLRGTGLPEQYF.

This clonotype was counted at least ten times. The chain links TRBV19 to TRBJ2-1; 7 nucleotides match TRBD2. This CDR3 is 13 amino acids long. Germline loops: CDR1 LNHDA, CDR2 SQIVND (reference sequence). Trimming at V came to 4 bases and at J to 8 bases, leaving 5 bases not matched to a gene. The DNA of the CDR3 is TGTGCCAGTAGTAAGGGGACTACGGATGAGCAGTTCTTC. It codes for CASSKGTTDEQFF.

This clonotype was observed many times. The chain uses TRBV18 and TRBJ1-1; the D is unclear. The germline gives CDR1 KGHSH, CDR2 LQKENI. Trimming shortened V by 0 bases and J by 5 bases, and 13 bases separated the two germline ends. The CDR3 has 15 amino acids. The CDR3 sequence: CASSPPNPGFTEAFF. Here the CDR3 DNA reads TGTGCCAGCTCACCACCGAATCCAGGATTTACTGAAGCTTTCTTT.

This clonotype was recorded a few times. This rearrangement joins TRBV6-1 to TRBJ2-7, with 12 positions matching TRBD2. Germline assignment: CDR1 MNHNS and CDR2 SASEGT. The CDR3 is made up of 17 amino acids. The junction had 12 bases not matched to a gene; V was cut back by 7 bases and J by 2 bases. Here the CDR3 DNA reads TGTGCCAGCACTCAAACGAAAGGACTAGCGGGAACCTACGAGCAGTACTTC. The encoded protein is CASTQTKGLAGTYEQYF.

This clonotype was counted ten times or more. The chain combines TRBV6-1 with TRBJ2-3, with 8 bases that match TRBD1. The germline V gene has CDR1 MNHNS and CDR2 SASEGT. The CDR3 is made up of 14 amino acids. V was clipped by 6 bases and J by 1 base; unmatched bases: 3. CDR3 coding DNA: TGTGCCAGCAGGTTACAGGGGGGCACAGATACGCAGTATTTT. Translating gives CASRLQGGTDTQYF.

This clonotype was recorded at least ten times. The rearrangement joins TRBV5-4 to TRBJ2-1, with 7 bases identical to TRBD2. Germline-derived CDR1 and CDR2 are SGHNT and YYREEE (reference sequence). V lost 0 bases to trimming and J lost 0 bases; unmatched junction nucleotides: 3. This CDR3 has 16 residues. The CDR3 region is CASSLERTSSYNEQFF. In DNA, the CDR3 is TGTGCCAGCAGCTTGGAACGGACTAGCTCCTACAATGAGCAGTTCTTC.

The rearrangement uses TRBV7-9 and TRBJ2-3, with 7 bases matching TRBD2. The CDR3 consists of 17 residues. V lost 4 bases and J lost 0; bases outside the gene matches: 10. The germline V gene has CDR1 SEHNR and CDR2 FQNEAQ (reference sequence). Here the CDR3 DNA reads TGTGCCAGCAGCTCTCCGCGGCGGGGGTCCAGCACAGATACGCAGTATTTT. Its protein is CASSSPRRGSSTDTQYF.

CDR3 sequence: CSVDSAYEQYF. CDR3 in DNA: TGCAGTGTCGACAGCGCGTACGAGCAGTACTTC. The gene calls are TRBV20-1 and TRBJ2-7; D possibly corresponds to TRBD1 (5 bases). Germline CDR1 is DFQATT and CDR2 is SNEGSKA (reference sequence). This CDR3 has 11 residues. V dropped 7 bases and J dropped 4 bases, with 11 bases sitting between them.

At least ten counts were recorded for this clonotype. The genes are TRBV28 and TRBJ2-5; 12 positions agree with TRBD2. Germline V CDR1 and CDR2: MDHEN, SYDVKM. The V and J ends lost 8 bases and 2 bases, in that order; junction bases with no gene match: 6. The CDR3 contains 15 residues. The CDR3 nucleotides are TGTGCCAGCGGCCGGCTAGCGGGAGGGCAAGAGACCCAGTACTTC. Residues: CASGRLAGGQETQYF.

This clonotype was observed many times. The rearrangement uses TRBV19 and TRBJ1-2, with 9 nucleotides matching TRBD1. Trimming removed 5 bases from V and 4 bases from J; junction bases left unmatched: 8. Germline V gene data show CDR1 as LNHDA and CDR2 as SQIVND (reference sequence). CDR3 length equals 15 residues. CDR3 coding DNA: TGTGCCAGTAGTCTCCGGGACAGGGTAGGCTATGGCTACACCTTC. Amino acids: CASSLRDRVGYGYTF.

The chain links TRBV10-2 to TRBJ2-1; 9 positions agree with TRBD2. J lost 8 bases, V lost 3 bases, and 5 bases had no gene match. The germline gives CDR1 WSHSY, CDR2 SAAADI. This CDR3 spans 14 amino acids. CDR3 bases: TGCGCCAGCAGTGATGGCGGGAGGGCGCATGAGCAGTTCTTC. As protein: CASSDGGRAHEQFF.

The chain is built from TRBV7-7 and TRBJ2-5; no clear D. Germline V gene sequence: CDR1 SSHAT, CDR2 FNYEAQ (reference sequence). V dropped 1 base and J dropped 3 bases, with 12 bases sitting between them. There are 15 residues in the CDR3. The CDR3 loop reads CASSLGLAEKETQYF. The DNA of the CDR3 is TGTGCCAGCAGCTTAGGGCTGGCCGAAAAAGAGACCCAGTACTTC.

This clonotype has more than one count but fewer than ten. V usage is TRBV6-6 and J usage is TRBJ1-2; possible D gene TRBD1, 5 bases. V was shortened by 4 bases and J by 4 bases, with 10 bases between the two germline ends. This CDR3 has 13 amino acids. Germline CDR1 MNHNY, CDR2 SVGAGI (reference sequence). CDR3 amino acids: CASSSRDPYGYTF. The DNA of the CDR3 is TGTGCCAGCAGTTCCCGGGACCCCTATGGCTACACCTTC.

Only a few counts were recorded for this clonotype. The chain carries TRBV9 and TRBJ2-1; unclear D gene. Per germline, CDR1 SGDLS and CDR2 YYNGEE. The CDR3 has 15 amino acids. The germline V and J ends were trimmed by 0 bases and 2 bases, with 9 bases remaining between them. The CDR3 DNA reads as TGTGCCAGCAGCGTAGGGGGTAATCCCTACAATGAGCAGTTCTTC. This sequence encodes CASSVGGNPYNEQFF.

In this sample, this clonotype turned up a few times. The J gene is TRBJ2-7, the V gene TRBV6-6, with D perhaps being TRBD1 or TRBD2 (5 bases each). From germline, CDR1 is MNHNY and CDR2 SVGAGI (reference sequence). The V gene lost 7 bases and the J gene lost 4 bases, with 14 bases spanning the gap. The CDR3 covers 13 residues. CDR3 coding DNA: TGTGCCAGCATCGGGACCCCAGGATACGAGCAGTACTTC. This sequence encodes CASIGTPGYEQYF.

This clonotype was detected a few times. The rearrangement uses TRBV10-3 and TRBJ2-5; D is possibly TRBD1 (5 bases). CDR1 and CDR2 from the germline V gene are ENHRY and SYGVKD. This CDR3 region has 12 residues. V was pared by 4 bases and J by 5 bases, with 8 bases between. CDR3 coding DNA: TGTGCCATCAGTGGGTGGGGCGAGACCCAGTACTTC. This gives the protein CAISGWGETQYF.

Only a few counts were recorded for this clonotype. The chain carries TRBV11-1 and TRBJ2-7; possible D gene TRBD1, 6 bases. The CDR3 has 12 residues. CDR1 and CDR2 (germline): SGHAT, FQDESV (reference sequence). V lost 6 bases and J 4 bases, leaving 10 bases between the germline ends. The DNA of the CDR3 is TGTGCCAGCAGTAAACAGGGATACGAGCAGTACTTC. Protein product: CASSKQGYEQYF.

This clonotype was picked up many times. CDR3 nucleotide sequence: TGTGCCAGCAGCCCACTAAGACAGGGGGCATGGCAGCCCCAGCATTTT. Protein: CASSPLRQGAWQPQHF. The chain combines TRBV11-2 with TRBJ1-5; 10 nucleotides agree with TRBD1. The V segment lost 5 bases and the J segment 7 bases; nucleotides outside the gene matches: 11. Germline CDR1 SGHAT, CDR2 FQNNGV. The CDR3 is 16 amino acids.

Only a few counts were recorded for this clonotype. This chain uses TRBV29-1 with TRBJ2-4, with D perhaps matching TRBD1 or TRBD2 (5 bases each). From germline, CDR1 is SQVTM and CDR2 ANQGSEA. CDR3 length: 13 amino acids. Trimming left V 7 bases short and J 7 bases short, with 17 bases between. CDR3 in amino acids: CSASIEGLNIQYF. The CDR3 DNA sequence: TGCAGCGCCTCAATAGAGGGGCTTAACATTCAGTACTTC.

V usage is TRBV11-2 and J usage is TRBJ1-5; D is undetermined. CDR3 size: 14 residues. V lost 2 bases and J 2 bases, leaving 7 bases between the germline ends. Germline assignment: CDR1 SGHAT and CDR2 FQNNGV. CDR3 loop: CASSLTDGNQPQHF. The CDR3 coding sequence is TGTGCCAGCAGCTTAACTGATGGCAATCAGCCCCAGCATTTT.

This clonotype came up many times. V is TRBV5-1 and J is TRBJ2-1; D might be TRBD1 (5 bases). Germline CDR1 is SGHRS and CDR2 is YFSETQ. The CDR3 loop spans 16 amino acids. The V end was cut by 0 bases, the J end by 2 bases, with 12 bases between. The CDR3 nucleotides read TGCGCCAGCAGCTTGGTTGCAGGGTCGGCCTACAATGAGCAGTTCTTC. Protein product: CASSLVAGSAYNEQFF.

The V and J genes are TRBV10-3 and TRBJ2-2; no clear D gene. Germline CDR1 is ENHRY and CDR2 is SYGVKD. Deletions cut 6 bases from V and 0 bases from J, with 11 bases between. CDR3 size: 15 residues. Written as DNA, the CDR3 is TGTGCCATCAGCCCTCAATCTCCGAACACCGGGGAGCTGTTTTTT. Its protein product is CAISPQSPNTGELFF.

This clonotype was counted at least ten times. The chain employs TRBV20-1 and TRBJ2-1; 9 bases agree with TRBD1. The CDR3 is made up of 13 amino acids. Germline CDR1 DFQATT, CDR2 SNEGSKA (reference sequence). Trimming at V came to 6 bases and at J to 10 bases, leaving 10 bases not matched to a gene. CDR3 bases: TGCAGTGCGCTCGGGACAGGGCGAGGGGAGCAGTTCTTC. This encodes CSALGTGRGEQFF.